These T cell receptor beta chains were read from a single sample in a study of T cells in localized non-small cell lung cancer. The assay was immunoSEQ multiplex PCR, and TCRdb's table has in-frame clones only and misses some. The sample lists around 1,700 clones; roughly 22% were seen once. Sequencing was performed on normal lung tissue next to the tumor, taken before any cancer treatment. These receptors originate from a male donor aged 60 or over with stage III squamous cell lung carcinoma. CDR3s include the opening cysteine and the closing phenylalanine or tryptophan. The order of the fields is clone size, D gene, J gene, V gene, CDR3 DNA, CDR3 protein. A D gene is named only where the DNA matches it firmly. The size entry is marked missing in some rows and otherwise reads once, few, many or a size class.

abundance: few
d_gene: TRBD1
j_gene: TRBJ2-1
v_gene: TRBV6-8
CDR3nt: TGTGCCAGCAGTCCTCGCAGGGGGCAGTATGAGCAGTTCTTC
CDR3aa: CASSPRRGQYEQFF

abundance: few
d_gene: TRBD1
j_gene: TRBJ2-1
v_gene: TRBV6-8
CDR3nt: TGTGCCATCAGTACAAACACCGGGACAGGGATCGATGAGCAGTTCTTC
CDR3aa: CAISTNTGTGIDEQFF

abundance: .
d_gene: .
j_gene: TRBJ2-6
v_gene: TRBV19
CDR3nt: TGTGCCAGTAGCGTTGGAGGGGCCAACGTCCTGACTTTC
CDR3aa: CASSVGGANVLTF

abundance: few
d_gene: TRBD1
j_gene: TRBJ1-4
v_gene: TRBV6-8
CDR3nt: TGTGCCAGCAGGAGACCTGGAAGGACAGGGGATGAAAAACTGTTTTTT
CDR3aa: CASRRPGRTGDEKLFF

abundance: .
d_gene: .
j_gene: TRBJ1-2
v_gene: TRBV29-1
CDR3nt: TGCAGCGTTGATGGTCAGATGGGTGGCTACACCTTC
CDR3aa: CSVDGQMGGYTF

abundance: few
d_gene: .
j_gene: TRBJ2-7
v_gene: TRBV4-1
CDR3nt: TGCGCCAGCAGCCAAGACGTAGTCAGCTCCTACGAGCAGTACTTC
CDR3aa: CASSQDVVSSYEQYF

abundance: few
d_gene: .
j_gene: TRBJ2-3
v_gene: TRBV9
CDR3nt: TGTGCCAGCAGCCTTTATTCGGCAGGGGGGTTGACAGATACGCAGTATTTT
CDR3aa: CASSLYSAGGLTDTQYF

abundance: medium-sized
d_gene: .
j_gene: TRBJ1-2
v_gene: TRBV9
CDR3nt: TGTGCCAGCAGCTCAACTCAGGCGGGGTCGAGGGGCTACACCTTC
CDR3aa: CASSSTQAGSRGYTF

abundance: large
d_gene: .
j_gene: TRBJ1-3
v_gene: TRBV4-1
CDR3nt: TGCGCCAGCAGCCAAGAGAGTTGGTCTGGAAACACCATATATTTT
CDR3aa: CASSQESWSGNTIYF

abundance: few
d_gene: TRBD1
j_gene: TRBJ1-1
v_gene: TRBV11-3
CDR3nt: TGTGCCAGCAGCCGGCCGGACAGGGTGAACACTGAAGCTTTCTTT
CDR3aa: CASSRPDRVNTEAFF

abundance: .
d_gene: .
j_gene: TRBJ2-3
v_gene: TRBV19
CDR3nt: TGTGCCGCCAAAGGGGACTTCACCACAGATACGCAGTATTTT
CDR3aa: CAAKGDFTTDTQYF

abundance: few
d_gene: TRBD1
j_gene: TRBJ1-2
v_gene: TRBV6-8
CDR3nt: TGTGCCAGCAGACCCGTGGACAGGCCCAACTATGGCTACACCTTC
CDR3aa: CASRPVDRPNYGYTF

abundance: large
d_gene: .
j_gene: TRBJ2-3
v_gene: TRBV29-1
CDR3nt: TGCAGCGTTGAAGGGACCACTGGCACAGATACGCAGTATTTT
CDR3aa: CSVEGTTGTDTQYF

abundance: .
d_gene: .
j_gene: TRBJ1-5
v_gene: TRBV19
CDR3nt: TGTGCCAGTAGTATTAGGGTAGATCAGCCCCAGCATTTT
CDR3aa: CASSIRVDQPQHF

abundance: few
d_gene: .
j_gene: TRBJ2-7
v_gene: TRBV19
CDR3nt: TGTGCCAGTAAGGGGGGGACCTCCTACGAGCAGTACTTC
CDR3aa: CASKGGTSYEQYF

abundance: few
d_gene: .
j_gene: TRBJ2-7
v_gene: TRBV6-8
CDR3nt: TGTGCCAGCAGTCAGGGGGGTTTGGCCGAGCAGTACTTC
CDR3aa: CASSQGGLAEQYF

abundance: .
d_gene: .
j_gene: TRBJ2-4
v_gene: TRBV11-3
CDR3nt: TGTGCCAGCAGCTCCGGGAATCTTGACAAAAACATTCAGTACTTC
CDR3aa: CASSSGNLDKNIQYF

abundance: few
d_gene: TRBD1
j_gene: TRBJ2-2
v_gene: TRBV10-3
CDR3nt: TGTGCCATCAGTGAGTCGACAGGGGCCCCCAGCACCGGGGAGCTGTTTTTT
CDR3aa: CAISESTGAPSTGELFF

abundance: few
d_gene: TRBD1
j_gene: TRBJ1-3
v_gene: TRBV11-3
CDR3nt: TGTGCCAGCAGCTTGGGACAGTCTGGAAACACCATATATTTT
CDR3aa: CASSLGQSGNTIYF

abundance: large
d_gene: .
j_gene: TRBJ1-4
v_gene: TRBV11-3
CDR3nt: TGTGCCAGCAGCTTGTACCAACGGCGAAATGAAAAACTGTTTTTT
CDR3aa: CASSLYQRRNEKLFF

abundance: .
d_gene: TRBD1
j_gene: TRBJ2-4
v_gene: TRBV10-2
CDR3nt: TGCGCCAGCAGTGAAGCCAGGGGGGCCAAAAACATTCAGTACTTC
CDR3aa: CASSEARGAKNIQYF

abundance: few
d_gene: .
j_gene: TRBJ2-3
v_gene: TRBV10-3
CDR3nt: TGTGCCATCAGTGAGTCGATGGGCGGAGATACGCAGTATTTT
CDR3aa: CAISESMGGDTQYF

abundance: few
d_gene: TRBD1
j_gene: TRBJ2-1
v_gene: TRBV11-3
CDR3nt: TGTGCCAGCAGCCCCCCGGGACAGTCTGGTTTTGAGCAGTTCTTC
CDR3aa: CASSPPGQSGFEQFF

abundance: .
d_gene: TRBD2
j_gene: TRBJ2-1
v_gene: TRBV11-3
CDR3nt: TGTGCCAGCAGCAACCTAGCGGGAGGATACAATGAGCAGTTCTTC
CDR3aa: CASSNLAGGYNEQFF

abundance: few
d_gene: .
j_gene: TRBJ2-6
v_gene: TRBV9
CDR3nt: TGTGCCAGCAGCGTGTCCGGTCCGTTCAACGTCCTGACTTTC
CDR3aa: CASSVSGPFNVLTF

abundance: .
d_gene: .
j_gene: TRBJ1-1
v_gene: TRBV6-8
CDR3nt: TGTGCCAGCATTGGTCAGGGTATGAACACTGAAGCTTTCTTT
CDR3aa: CASIGQGMNTEAFF

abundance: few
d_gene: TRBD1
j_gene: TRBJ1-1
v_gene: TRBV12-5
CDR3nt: TGTGCTAGTGGTTTGGCCCTACGGGACAGACTCATGAACACTGAAGCTTTCTTT
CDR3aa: CASGLALRDRLMNTEAFF

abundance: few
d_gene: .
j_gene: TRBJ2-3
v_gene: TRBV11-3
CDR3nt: TGTGCCAGCAGCCAGACGGTTAGCACAGATACGCAGTATTTT
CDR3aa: CASSQTVSTDTQYF

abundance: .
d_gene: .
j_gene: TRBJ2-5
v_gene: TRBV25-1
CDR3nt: TGTGCCAGCACCGCATTGGGGGGGCGCCGGGAGACCCAGTACTTC
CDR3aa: CASTALGGRRETQYF

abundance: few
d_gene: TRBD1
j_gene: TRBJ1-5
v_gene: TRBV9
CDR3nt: TGTGCCAGCAGTGGGGACAGGGTTGGGGAGTCGGCCCAGCATTTT
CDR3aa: CASSGDRVGESAQHF

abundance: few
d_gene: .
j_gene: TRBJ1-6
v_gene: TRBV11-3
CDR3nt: TGTGCCAGCAGCTTTTACAGGGTTAATTCACCCCTCCACTTT
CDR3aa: CASSFYRVNSPLHF

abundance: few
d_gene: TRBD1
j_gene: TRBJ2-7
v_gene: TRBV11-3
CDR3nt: TGTGCCAGCAGCTTGGAGTGGACAGGGAAAATTGGCGAGCAGTACTTC
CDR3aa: CASSLEWTGKIGEQYF

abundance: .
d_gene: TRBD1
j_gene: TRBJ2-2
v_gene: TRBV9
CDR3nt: TGTGCCAGCAGCGCGACGACAGGGCTTCCAGGGGAGCTGTTTTTT
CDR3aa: CASSATTGLPGELFF

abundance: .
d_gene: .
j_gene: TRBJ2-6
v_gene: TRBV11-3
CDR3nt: TGTGCCAGCAGCTTAACCGCCGCCGGGGCCAACGTCCTGACTTTC
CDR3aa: CASSLTAAGANVLTF

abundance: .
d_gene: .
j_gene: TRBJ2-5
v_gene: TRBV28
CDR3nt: TGTGCCAGCAGCCTAACCAGGCGGGATAAAGAGACCCAGTACTTC
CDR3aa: CASSLTRRDKETQYF

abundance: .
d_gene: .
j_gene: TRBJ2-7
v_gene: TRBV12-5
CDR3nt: TGTGCTAGTGGTTTGGTATTAGTGAGGCACGAGCAGTACTTC
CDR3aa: CASGLVLVRHEQYF

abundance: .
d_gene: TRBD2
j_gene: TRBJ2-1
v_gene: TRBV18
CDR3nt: TGTGCCAGCTCATCCGCGGGGGTCGATGAGCAGTTCTTC
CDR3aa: CASSSAGVDEQFF

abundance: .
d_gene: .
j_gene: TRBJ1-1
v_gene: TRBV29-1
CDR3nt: TGCAGCGTTAACTGGGGTAACACTGAAGCTTTCTTT
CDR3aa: CSVNWGNTEAFF

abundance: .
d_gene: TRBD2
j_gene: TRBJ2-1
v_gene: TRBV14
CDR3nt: TGTGCCAGCAGCCAAGGCATCACTAGCGGCAGGCAGTTCTTC
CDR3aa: CASSQGITSGRQFF

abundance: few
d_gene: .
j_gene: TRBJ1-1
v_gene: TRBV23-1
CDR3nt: TGCGCCAGCAGCTTGGGGGTCGACACTGAAGCTTTCTTT
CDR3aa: CASSLGVDTEAFF

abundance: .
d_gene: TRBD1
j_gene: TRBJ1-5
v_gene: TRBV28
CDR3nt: TGTGCCAGCAGTTTAGCTCCGGAGACAGGGAGGGGTCAGCCCCAGCATTTT
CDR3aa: CASSLAPETGRGQPQHF